This TCR beta chain was captured by sequencing in a study of a mutant IDH1 vaccine in newly diagnosed glioma. Study summary: Patients under treatment included roughly 62% males and 37.5% females and had a mean age of 40.4 years.

The time point here: week 11, during vaccination. Each dose delivered 300 ug of mutant IDH1 20-mer peptide subcutaneously with imiquimod. Points on this clone: Its antigen is undetermined.

The assay was immunoSEQ multiplex PCR, and TCRdb's table has in-frame clones only and misses some. The table includes some 120,000 clones, roughly 77% detected once. The CDR3 sequence is 17 residues long. The germline CDR1 and CDR2 sequences are GTSNPN and SVGIG (reference sequence). Trimming shortened V by 1 base and J by 4 bases, and 20 bases separated the two germline ends. V and J are TRBV30 and TRBJ1-5; D is uncertain. Specimen: PBMCs, collected from a glioma patient whose treatment included an IDH1 peptide vaccine. This clonotype was obtained from a middle-aged man with glioma. The CDR3 bases are TGTGCCTGGAGTGAAAAACCTCCGACACGGCCTAATCAGCCCCAGCATTTT. As protein: CAWSEKPPTRPNQPQHF.